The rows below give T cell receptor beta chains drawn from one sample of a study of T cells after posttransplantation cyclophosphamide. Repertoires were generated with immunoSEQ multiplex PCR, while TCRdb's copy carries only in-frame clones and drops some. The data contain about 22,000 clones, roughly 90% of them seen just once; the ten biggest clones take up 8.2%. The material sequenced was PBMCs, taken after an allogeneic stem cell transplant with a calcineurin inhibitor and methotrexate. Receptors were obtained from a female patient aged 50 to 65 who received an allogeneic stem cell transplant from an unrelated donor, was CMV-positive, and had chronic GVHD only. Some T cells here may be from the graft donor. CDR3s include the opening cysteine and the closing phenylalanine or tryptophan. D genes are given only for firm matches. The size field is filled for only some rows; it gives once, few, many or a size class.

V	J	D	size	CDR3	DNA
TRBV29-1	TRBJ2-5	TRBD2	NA	CSVASGSGETQYF	TGCAGCGTTGCTAGCGGGAGCGGGGAGACCCAGTACTTC
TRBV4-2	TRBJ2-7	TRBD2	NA	CASSQAPSGRTYEQYF	TGTGCCAGCAGCCAAGCTCCTAGCGGGAGAACCTACGAGCAGTACTTC
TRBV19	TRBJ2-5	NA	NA	CASSRSQGETQYF	TGTGCCAGTAGCCGGAGTCAGGGGGAGACCCAGTACTTC
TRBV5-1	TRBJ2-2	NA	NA	CASSQWLFGELFF	TGCGCCAGCAGCCAGTGGCTTTTCGGGGAGCTGTTTTTT
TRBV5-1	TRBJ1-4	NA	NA	CASSSAQGFTRDEKLFF	TGCGCCAGCAGCTCTGCACAGGGTTTTACGAGGGATGAAAAACTGTTTTTT
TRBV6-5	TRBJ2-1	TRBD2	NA	CASSPTSGRGDEQFF	TGTGCCAGCAGTCCGACTAGCGGGAGAGGCGATGAGCAGTTCTTC
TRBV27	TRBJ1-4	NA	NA	CASSFSGFEKLFF	TGTGCCAGCAGTTTTTCAGGGTTTGAAAAACTGTTTTTT
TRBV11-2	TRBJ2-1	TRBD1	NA	CASSLEGQGYNEQFF	TGTGCCAGCAGCTTAGAGGGACAGGGGTACAATGAGCAGTTCTTC
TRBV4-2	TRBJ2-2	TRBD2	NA	CASSQERLAGSSGELFF	TGTGCCAGCAGCCAAGAGAGACTAGCGGGGAGTTCCGGGGAGCTGTTTTTT
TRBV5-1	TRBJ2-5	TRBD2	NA	CASSLRLAGYQETQYF	TGCGCCAGCAGCCTTAGACTAGCGGGGTACCAAGAGACCCAGTACTTC
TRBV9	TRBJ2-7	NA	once	CASSVQMSSYEQYF	TGTGCCAGCAGCGTCCAGATGTCTAGCTACGAGCAGTACTTC
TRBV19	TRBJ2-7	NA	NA	CASSISKGSYEQYF	TGTGCCAGTAGTATTAGTAAGGGGTCCTACGAGCAGTACTTC
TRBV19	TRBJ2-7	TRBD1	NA	CASGSQGGAEQYF	TGTGCCAGTGGGTCACAGGGGGGCGCCGAGCAGTACTTC
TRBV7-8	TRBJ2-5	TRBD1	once	CASSFRTGLETQYF	TGTGCCAGCAGCTTCCGGACAGGTTTAGAGACCCAGTACTTC
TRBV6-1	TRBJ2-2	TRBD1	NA	CASGEGGNTGELFF	TGTGCCAGCGGGGAAGGGGGCAACACCGGGGAGCTGTTTTTT
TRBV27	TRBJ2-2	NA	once	CASSLERQANTGELFF	TGTGCCAGCAGTCTAGAGAGACAGGCGAACACCGGGGAGCTGTTTTTT
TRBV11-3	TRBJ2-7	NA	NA	CASSLDGGRQQYF	TGTGCCAGCAGCTTAGATGGGGGGAGGCAGCAGTACTTC
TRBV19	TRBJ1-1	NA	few	CASRDRSLVSEAFF	TGTGCCAGTAGGGACAGATCCCTGGTTTCTGAAGCTTTCTTT
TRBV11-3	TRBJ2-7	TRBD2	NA	CASSPSPGTSGEQYF	TGTGCCAGCAGCCCCAGTCCCGGGACTAGCGGCGAGCAGTACTTC
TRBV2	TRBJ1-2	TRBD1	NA	CASSVYRGLSGYTF	TGTGCCAGCAGTGTGTACAGGGGATTGAGTGGCTACACCTTC
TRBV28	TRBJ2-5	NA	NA	CASSIGRLGAETQYF	TGTGCCAGCAGTATTGGACGCCTGGGGGCAGAGACCCAGTACTTC
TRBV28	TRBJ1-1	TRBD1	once	CASSFGTGLMNTEAFF	TGTGCCAGCAGTTTTGGGACAGGATTAATGAACACTGAAGCTTTCTTT
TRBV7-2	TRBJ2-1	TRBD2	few	CASSLGLAGNNEQFF	TGTGCCAGCAGCTTAGGGCTAGCGGGGAACAATGAGCAGTTCTTC
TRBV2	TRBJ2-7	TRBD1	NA	CASSGGADRGTYEQYF	TGTGCCAGCAGTGGGGGCGCAGACAGGGGGACCTACGAGCAGTACTTC
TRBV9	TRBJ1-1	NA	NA	CASSFGSRDTEAFF	TGTGCCAGCAGCTTTGGCTCTCGGGACACTGAAGCTTTCTTT
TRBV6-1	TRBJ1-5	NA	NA	CASSASRTHQPQHF	TGTGCCAGCAGTGCGTCCCGTACTCATCAGCCCCAGCATTTT
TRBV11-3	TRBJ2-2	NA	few	CASSFRNTGELFF	TGTGCCAGCAGCTTCAGAAACACCGGGGAGCTGTTTTTT
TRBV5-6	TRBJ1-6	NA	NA	CASSPGTRGNSPLHF	TGTGCCAGCAGCCCAGGGACAAGGGGTAATTCACCCCTCCACTTT
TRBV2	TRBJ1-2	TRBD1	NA	CASQGARRYGYTF	TGTGCCAGCCAGGGGGCGCGGAGATATGGCTACACCTTC
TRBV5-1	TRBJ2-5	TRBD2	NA	CASSVLTSGRETQYF	TGCGCCAGCAGCGTCCTGACTAGCGGGAGAGAGACCCAGTACTTC
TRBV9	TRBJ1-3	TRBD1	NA	CASSAQGAQRGNTIYF	TGTGCCAGCAGCGCCCAGGGGGCGCAGAGAGGAAACACCATATATTTT
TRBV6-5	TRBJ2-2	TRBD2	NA	CASSPPGGGTGELFF	TGTGCCAGCAGTCCGCCGGGAGGGGGCACCGGGGAGCTGTTTTTT
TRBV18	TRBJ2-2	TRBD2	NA	CASSWTSAPTGELFF	TGTGCCAGCTCATGGACTAGCGCACCCACCGGGGAGCTGTTTTTT
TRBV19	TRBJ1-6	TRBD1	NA	CASSALGQTYNSPLHF	TGTGCCAGTAGCGCCCTGGGACAGACCTATAATTCACCCCTCCACTTT
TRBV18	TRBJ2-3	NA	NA	CASSPRLPRTDTQYF	TGTGCCAGCTCACCCCGACTCCCGAGGACAGATACGCAGTATTTT
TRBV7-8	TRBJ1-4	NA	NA	CASSLAYREGDEKLFF	TGTGCCAGCAGCTTAGCCTACAGGGAAGGGGATGAAAAACTGTTTTTT
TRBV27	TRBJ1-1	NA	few	CASSTLTAGLSTEAFF	TGTGCCAGCTCAACACTGACCGCAGGGCTTAGTACTGAAGCTTTCTTT
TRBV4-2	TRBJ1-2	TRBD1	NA	CASSLNTGEANYGYTF	TGTGCCAGCAGCCTTAATACAGGGGAAGCTAACTATGGCTACACCTTC
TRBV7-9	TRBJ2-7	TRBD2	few	CASIPREVSTGYEQYF	TGTGCCAGCATCCCTCGGGAGGTTTCCACGGGCTACGAGCAGTACTTC
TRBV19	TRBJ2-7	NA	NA	CASSIGRGYEQYF	TGTGCCAGTAGTATCGGTCGAGGTTACGAGCAGTACTTC
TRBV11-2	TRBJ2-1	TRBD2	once	CASSLLAGAYNEQFF	TGTGCCAGCAGCCTCCTAGCGGGGGCGTACAATGAGCAGTTCTTC
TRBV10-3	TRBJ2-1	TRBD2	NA	CAISSTSAKVNEQFF	TGTGCCATCAGTTCGACTAGCGCCAAGGTAAATGAGCAGTTCTTC
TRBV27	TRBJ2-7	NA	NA	CASSPDRLGEQYF	TGTGCCAGCAGTCCAGACAGGTTGGGCGAGCAGTACTTC
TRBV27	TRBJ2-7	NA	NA	CASSPQGQPPSYEQYF	TGTGCCAGCAGTCCCCAAGGACAGCCCCCCTCCTACGAGCAGTACTTC
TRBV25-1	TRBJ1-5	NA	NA	CASSALAGPRDQPQHF	TGTGCCAGCAGTGCCCTAGCCGGACCAAGGGATCAGCCCCAGCATTTT
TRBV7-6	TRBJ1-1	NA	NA	CASSSDINTEAFF	TGTGCCAGCAGCTCGGACATAAACACTGAAGCTTTCTTT
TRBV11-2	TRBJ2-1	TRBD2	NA	CASSQWEASGRFRYNEQFF	TGTGCCAGCAGCCAATGGGAGGCTAGCGGGAGATTTAGATACAATGAGCAGTTCTTC
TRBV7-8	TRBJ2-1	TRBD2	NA	CASRERGKPNEQFF	TGTGCCAGCCGGGAGCGGGGCAAGCCAAATGAGCAGTTCTTC
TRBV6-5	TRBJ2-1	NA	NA	CASSYSSGRYNEQFF	TGTGCCAGCAGTTACTCGAGTGGGCGTTACAATGAGCAGTTCTTC
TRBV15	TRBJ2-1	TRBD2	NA	CATSREPASGTSYNEQFF	TGTGCCACCAGCAGAGAGCCGGCTAGCGGGACATCCTACAATGAGCAGTTCTTC
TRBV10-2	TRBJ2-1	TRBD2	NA	CASSDPSGRSYNEQFF	TGCGCCAGCAGTGACCCTAGCGGGAGATCCTACAATGAGCAGTTCTTC
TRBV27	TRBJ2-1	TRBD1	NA	CASSSRTGASYNEQFF	TGTGCCAGCAGTTCCCGGACAGGGGCATCCTACAATGAGCAGTTCTTC
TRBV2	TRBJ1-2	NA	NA	CASSITGFGYGYTF	TGTGCCAGCAGTATTACAGGGTTCGGCTATGGCTACACCTTC
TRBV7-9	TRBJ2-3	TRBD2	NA	CASVLAGGADTQYF	TGTGCCAGCGTACTAGCGGGGGGGGCAGATACGCAGTATTTT
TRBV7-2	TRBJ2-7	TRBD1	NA	CASNRQGPSYEQYF	TGTGCCAGCAACCGACAGGGGCCTTCATACGAGCAGTACTTC
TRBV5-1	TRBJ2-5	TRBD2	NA	CASSSSSGSETQYF	TGCGCCAGCAGCTCCTCTAGCGGGAGTGAGACCCAGTACTTC
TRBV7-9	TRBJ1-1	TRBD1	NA	CASSHQGANTEAFF	TGTGCCAGCAGCCACCAGGGGGCGAACACTGAAGCTTTCTTT
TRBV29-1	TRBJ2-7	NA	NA	CSVGGGGQPYEQYF	TGCAGCGTTGGGGGAGGGGGTCAACCCTACGAGCAGTACTTC
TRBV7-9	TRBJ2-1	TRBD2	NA	CASSLTSGYNGQFF	TGTGCCAGCAGCCTGACTAGCGGATACAATGGGCAGTTCTTC